These 26 T cell receptor beta chains were all obtained from the same sample, sequenced in a study of glioma-infiltrating T cells. The iRepertoire nested amplicon-rescue multiplex PCR amplified TCR alpha and beta CDR3s from RNA. TCRdb recomputed calls from the multiplex PCR reads with MiXCR, one row per CDR3 protein. This table holds about 10,000 distinct CDR3 sequences, about 50% found once. Sequenced input: glioma tissue, nonneoplastic brain tissue, or PBMCs (not recorded which). These TCRs come from a human donor with low-grade glioma or glioblastoma, undergoing nonglioma brain surgery, or in good health (not recorded which).

This clonotype was detected many times. The chain is built from TRBV7-9 and TRBJ2-3; D is possibly TRBD1 (5 bases). V shed 1 base and J shed 9 bases, with 11 bases lying between them. In germline, CDR1 is SEHNR, CDR2 FQNEAQ (reference sequence). The CDR3 totals 13 residues. CDR3 sequence: CASSLEGLSTQYF. CDR3 nucleotides: TGTGCCAGCAGCTTAGAGGGGCTTAGCACGCAGTATTTT.

This clonotype was recorded only once. A read error may produce the germline difference seen at one junction end. The chain joins TRBV24-1 to TRBJ2-3; 10 positions agree with TRBD2. The CDR3 covers 16 residues. Germline loops: CDR1 KGHDR, CDR2 SFDVKD. The CDR3 DNA reads TGTGCCACCAGTGATGGACTAGCGGCCTACACAGATACGCGGTATTTT. Protein product: CATSDGLAAYTDTRYF.

This clonotype was recorded only once. This chain uses TRBV18 with TRBJ2-1, with 10 bases lining up with TRBD1. The CDR3 is made up of 15 amino acids. The trim removed 9 bases at V and 10 bases at J, leaving 15 bases unmatched. The germline CDR1 and CDR2 sequences are KGHSH and LQKENI. CDR3: CARSQRDRGQNEQFF. In DNA, the CDR3 is TGTGCCAGATCCCAGCGGGACAGGGGTCAAAACGAGCAGTTCTTC.

The sample holds many counts of this clonotype. A read error may explain this, as a much larger clone is one base away. The V call is TRBV6-6, the J call TRBJ1-2; D is unclear. V lost 2 bases to trimming and J lost 7 bases, with 11 bases between them. The CDR3 has 13 residues. Germline lookup yields CDR1 MNHNY and CDR2 SVGAGI (reference sequence). For the CDR3, the DNA is TGTGCCAGCAGTTACCGGTCTTCCTGTGGCTACACCTTC. Translated, it gives CASSYRSSCGYTF.

V is TRBV27 and J is TRBJ2-1; D remains unclear. This CDR3 has 13 residues. Trimming left V 0 bases short and J 10 bases short, with 10 bases between. Germline-derived CDR1 and CDR2 are MNHEY and SMNVEV (reference sequence). CDR3 sequence reads: CASSLSLQLEQFF. DNA of the CDR3: TGTGCCAGCAGTTTATCTCTCCAGTTGGAGCAGTTCTTC.

The rearrangement links TRBV20-1 to TRBJ2-1; 9 bases map to TRBD2. J gave up 6 bases and V 4 bases, and 10 bases lay outside the gene matches. Germline V gene lookup returns CDR1 DFQATT and CDR2 SNEGSKA (reference sequence). This CDR3 comprises 15 residues. Here the CDR3 reads CSATRPAGGGNEQFF. CDR3 nucleotides: TGCAGTGCTACCCGACCAGCGGGGGGCGGCAATGAGCAGTTCTTC.

This clonotype occurred many times. With a much larger clone just one base away, this may be a read error. V usage is TRBV19 and J usage is TRBJ1-5, with TRBD1 identical over 7 bases. CDR3 size: 16 residues. Germline CDR1 LNHDA, CDR2 SQIVND (reference sequence). Losses at the gene ends were 3 bases for V and 5 bases for J; bases not matched to a gene: 10. The chain's CDR3 is CASSILAGGDDQPQHF. CDR3 in DNA: TGTGCCAGTAGTATTCTGGCAGGGGGTGACGATCAGCCCCAGCATTTT.

In regard to this clonotype: A single base separates this from a much larger clone, so it may be a read error. This CDR3 fails to terminate in the conserved phenylalanine or tryptophan, so it likely reflects a read error. The chain carries TRBV5-1 and TRBJ2-1; 8 nucleotides align to TRBD2. Germline values: CDR1 SGHRS, CDR2 YFSETQ. The V segment lost 1 base and the J segment 0 bases; nucleotides outside the gene matches: 6. The CDR3 extends over 17 amino acids. The chain's CDR3 is CASSLSGSGPSYNEQFL. The DNA of the CDR3 is TGCGCCAGCAGCTTGAGCGGGAGCGGACCCTCCTACAATGAGCAGTTCCTC.

Note on this clonotype: Mismatch with germline at one junction end may stem from a read error. The chain couples TRBV4-3 to TRBJ2-3; weak D call: TRBD1 (6 bases). The CDR3 runs to 15 residues. Germline lookup yields CDR1 LGHNA and CDR2 YSLEER. DNA for the CDR3: TGCGCCAGCAGGCCGGGACAAGTATTCTCAGATAGGCAGTATTTT. Translating it yields CASRPGQVFSDRQYF.

This clonotype is medium-sized within its sample. The chain carries TRBV20-1 and TRBJ2-7; D might be TRBD2 (6 bases). V dropped 7 bases and J dropped 2 bases, with 12 bases sitting between them. This CDR3 has 12 amino acids. Per the germline V gene, CDR1 is DFQATT and CDR2 is SNEGSKA (reference sequence). CDR3 protein: CSVGSGPYEQYF. The CDR3, as DNA: TGCAGTGTCGGGAGCGGTCCCTACGAGCAGTACTTC.

V is TRBV11-1 and J is TRBJ2-3; D perhaps matches TRBD1 (6 bases). Trimming stripped 5 bases from V and 5 bases from J, with 17 bases between. The CDR3 loop spans 15 amino acids. Germline lookup yields CDR1 SGHAT and CDR2 FQDESV (reference sequence). The chain's CDR3 is CASSPLGDIKDTQYF. CDR3 sequence (DNA): TGTGCCAGCAGCCCCTTGGGGGACATCAAAGATACGCAGTATTTT.

Details on this clonotype: A read error may produce the germline difference seen at one junction end. The chain has TRBV7-2 and TRBJ1-5; 11 positions match TRBD1. This CDR3 is built from 17 residues. CDR1 and CDR2 (germline): SGHTA, FQGNSA. The CDR3 sequence: CASRSDRGPYSNQPKHF. CDR3 DNA: TGTGCCAGCAGATCGGACAGGGGGCCCTATAGCAATCAGCCCAAGCATTTT.

In this sample, this clonotype is medium-sized. The chain recombines TRBV20-1 with TRBJ2-1; 11 bases align to TRBD2. Germline CDR1 reads DFQATT; CDR2 reads SNEGSKA (reference sequence). V trimming: 6 bases; J trimming: 4 bases; junction bases outside the gene matches: 5. The CDR3 extends over 14 amino acids. This CDR3 reads CSASSGRDYNEQFF. DNA of the CDR3: TGCAGTGCGAGTAGCGGGAGGGATTACAATGAGCAGTTCTTC.

As regards this clonotype: The junction differs from germline at one of its ends, possibly a read error. The genes are TRBV20-1 and TRBJ2-7; D gene uncertain. CDR1 and CDR2 (germline): DFQATT, SNEGSKA (reference sequence). This CDR3 contains 13 residues. CDR3 nucleotide sequence: TGCAGTGCTCAGACATGGGTGACCTACGAACAGTACTTC. It translates to CSAQTWVTYEQYF.

This clonotype came up many times. The CDR3 bases are TGTGCCAGCAGTCCACAGGGTTACTCCTATAATTCACCCCTCCACTTT. This sequence encodes CASSPQGYSYNSPLHF. The chain employs TRBV28 and TRBJ1-6; D may be TRBD1 (6 bases). CDR1 MDHEN and CDR2 SYDVKM come from the germline V gene. The CDR3 sequence is 16 residues long. Trimming took 5 bases from V and 0 from J, leaving 11 bases between them.

The table lists this clonotype with many counts. The V gene is TRBV5-1, the J gene TRBJ1-2; the D gene is possibly TRBD1 (5 bases). V lost 2 bases and J lost 8, with 13 bases in between. The CDR3 sequence is 13 residues long. Germline V gene sequence: CDR1 SGHRS, CDR2 YFSETQ. The CDR3 loop is CASSFGGVLGYTF. The CDR3 DNA is TGCGCCAGCAGCTTCGGAGGGGTGTTAGGCTACACCTTC. Using reference TRBV5-1 and TRBJ1-2 for the parts outside the CDR3, the full variable domain is KAGVTQTPRYLIKTRGQQVTLSCSPISGHRSVSWYQQTPGQGLQFLFEYFSETQRNKGNFPGRFSGRQFSNSRSEMNVSTLELGDSALYLCASSFGGVLGYTFGSGTRLTVV.

Remarks on this clonotype: The germline gene is not matched at one end of the junction; a read error may be the cause. The V gene is TRBV4-1, the J gene TRBJ2-7; 8 nucleotides agree with TRBD2. Germline-derived CDR1 and CDR2 are MGHRA and YSYEKL. The CDR3 extends over 16 amino acids. The CDR3, as DNA: TGCGCCAGCACCCAAACACTAGCGGCAGTGAAAAGCGAGCAGTACTTC. Encoded protein: CASTQTLAAVKSEQYF.

By share of the sample, this clonotype is medium-sized (0.01 to 0.1%). The rearrangement links TRBV6-6 to TRBJ1-1; no reliable D call. From germline, CDR1 is MNHNY and CDR2 SVGAGI (reference sequence). The CDR3 has 14 amino acids. Trimming took 0 bases from V and 2 from J, leaving 7 bases between them. CDR3: CASSYSQANTEAFF. The CDR3 DNA reads as TGTGCCAGCAGTTACTCGCAGGCAAACACTGAAGCTTTCTTT.

This sequence joins TRBV15 and TRBJ2-3, with D uncertain. Germline values: CDR1 LNHNV, CDR2 YYDKDF (reference sequence). This CDR3 region has 15 residues. Between the trimmed V and J ends, which lost 3 bases and 2 bases, there was a span of 12 bases. Here the CDR3 reads CATSSSPLVTDTQYF. In DNA form, the CDR3 reads TGTGCCACCAGCAGTTCCCCCCTCGTCACAGATACGCAGTATTTT. The variable domain in full, completed from reference TRBV15 and TRBJ2-3, reads DAMVIQNPRYQVTQFGKPVTLSCSQTLNHNVMYWYQQKSSQAPKLLFHYYDKDFNNEADTPDNFQSRRPNTSFCFLDIRSPGLGDTAMYLCATSSSPLVTDTQYFGPGTRLTVL.

Judged by abundance, this clonotype is medium-sized. The V call is TRBV28, the J call TRBJ2-7; 11 bases line up with TRBD1. The CDR3 loop spans 16 amino acids. The germline V gene has CDR1 MDHEN and CDR2 SYDVKM. V gave up 5 bases and J gave up 2 bases; unmatched junction bases: 8. As DNA, the CDR3 is TGTGCCAGCAGTCTAACCACGGGACAGGGGGCCTACGAGCAGTACTTC. Translating it yields CASSLTTGQGAYEQYF.

This clonotype was observed many times. J is TRBJ2-2 and V is TRBV29-1, with D uncertain. The CDR3 loop spans 14 amino acids. Germline V gene data show CDR1 as SQVTM and CDR2 as ANQGSEA. Trimming left V 7 bases short and J 0 bases short, with 12 bases between. The CDR3 DNA is TGCAGCGCCGAGAGCAGCGCGAACACCGGGGAGCTGTTTTTT. Protein product: CSAESSANTGELFF.

The gene calls are TRBV10-2 and TRBJ1-1; 7 positions match TRBD1. Trimming cost V 11 bases and J 2 bases; bases outside gene matches: 8. Germline values: CDR1 WSHSY, CDR2 SAAADI. The CDR3 totals 13 residues. The DNA of the CDR3 is TGCGCCGGTAGGGACAGCCTTAACACTGAAGCTTTCTTT. Its translation: CAGRDSLNTEAFF.

This clonotype was observed many times. The chain recombines TRBV2 with TRBJ1-1; D may be TRBD1 (6 bases). Germline CDR1 and CDR2: SNHLY and FYNNEI. The CDR3 sequence is 15 residues long. The V end lost 8 bases, the J end lost 0 bases, and 16 bases lay between the germline ends. Here the CDR3 reads CASVGTKTMNTEAFF. The CDR3 region has the DNA TGTGCCAGCGTTGGGACAAAAACAATGAACACTGAAGCTTTCTTT.

In its sample, this clonotype is medium-sized (0.01 to 0.1%). The rearrangement joins TRBV27 to TRBJ2-5, with D hard to call. Germline lookup yields CDR1 MNHEY and CDR2 SMNVEV (reference sequence). This CDR3 comprises 13 residues. V shed 4 bases and J shed 1 base, with 7 bases lying between them. This chain's CDR3 is CASSWAPQETQYF. CDR3 sequence (DNA): TGTGCCAGCAGTTGGGCTCCCCAAGAGACCCAGTACTTC.

This clonotype has a single count. This chain links TRBV12-3 or TRBV12-4 with TRBJ2-7; D is unclear. The length of the CDR3 is 14 residues. V lost 6 bases and J lost 5, with 17 bases in between. The CDR3 DNA is TGTGCCAGCAGCGTTAATGATTTAGTCAACGAGCAGTACTTC. Protein: CASSVNDLVNEQYF.

As concerns this clonotype: One end of the junction varies from germline; a read error may be responsible. The V gene is TRBV3-1, the J gene TRBJ1-1; perhaps TRBD1 as D (5 bases). CDR1 and CDR2 from the germline V gene are LGHDT and YNNKEL (reference sequence). The CDR3 is 16 amino acids. The CDR3 reads CASIQVRGQRNAEAFF. The CDR3 DNA is TGTGCCAGCATCCAAGTTAGAGGACAAAGGAACGCTGAAGCTTTCTTT.